This T cell receptor (beta chain) was retrieved from a study of blood T cell repertoires in COVID-19. In the original processing: Estimation of nucleated cell counts relied on the amplification of reference gene primers. Generated by immunoSEQ multiplex PCR, the TCRdb table keeps only in-frame clones and is missing some. Clone size and the V and J calls come from that table; the DNA yielded D and trimming. The sample yields over 300,000 clones, more than 80% seen once. The germline CDR1 and CDR2 sequences are LNHNV and YYDKDF (reference sequence). The CDR3 runs to 13 residues. Trimming shortened V by 3 bases and J by 9 bases, and 9 bases separated the two germline ends.

The rearrangement uses TRBV15 and TRBJ1-6; D gene ambiguous. Sequences were obtained from peripheral blood. The sequence was obtained from a man in his forties with acute or convalescent COVID-19. CDR3 sequence reads: CATSSLYFSPLHF. The DNA of the CDR3 is TGTGCCACCAGCAGCCTCTATTTTTCACCCCTCCACTTT.